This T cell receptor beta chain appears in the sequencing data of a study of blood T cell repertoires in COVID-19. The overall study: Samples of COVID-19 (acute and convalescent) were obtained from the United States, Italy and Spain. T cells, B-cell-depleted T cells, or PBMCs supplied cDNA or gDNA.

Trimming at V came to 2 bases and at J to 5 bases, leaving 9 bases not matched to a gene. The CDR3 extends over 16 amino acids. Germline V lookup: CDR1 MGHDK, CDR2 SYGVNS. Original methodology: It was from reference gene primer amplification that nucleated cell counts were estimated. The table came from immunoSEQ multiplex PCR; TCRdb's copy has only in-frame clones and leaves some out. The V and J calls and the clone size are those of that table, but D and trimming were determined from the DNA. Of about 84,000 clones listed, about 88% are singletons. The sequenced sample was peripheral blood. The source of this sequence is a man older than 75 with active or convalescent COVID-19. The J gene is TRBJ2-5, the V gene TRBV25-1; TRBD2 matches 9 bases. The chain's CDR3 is CASSEAAGGKGETQYF. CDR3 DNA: TGTGCCAGCAGTGAAGCGGCGGGAGGGAAGGGGGAGACCCAGTACTTC.